This is a list of T cell receptor beta chains from one sample in a study of Ad26.COV2.S vaccination and SARS-CoV-2 variants. Repertoires were generated with immunoSEQ multiplex PCR, while TCRdb's copy carries only in-frame clones and drops some. The data contain roughly 420,000 clones, more than 75% of them seen just once; the ten biggest clones take up less than 4%. Here the sequenced sample was peripheral blood, taken in a trial of Ad26.COV2.S vaccine versus placebo. The source of these receptors is a person aged 18-60 years who received the Ad26.COV2.S COVID-19 vaccine or a placebo. Each CDR3 is given with its conserved first and last residue. The order of the fields is V gene, J gene, clone size, D gene, CDR3 protein, CDR3 DNA. D genes are given only for firm matches. Clone size is given for some rows only: seen once, a few or many times, or a class if the clone is expanded.

v_call: TRBV11-2
j_call: TRBJ1-1
clone_size: -
d_call: -
cdr3_aa: CASSTGQRRPSYEAFF
cdr3_nt: TGTGCCAGCAGCACAGGACAGAGACGGCCCTCTTATGAAGCTTTCTTT

v_call: TRBV19
j_call: TRBJ2-2
clone_size: -
d_call: TRBD1
cdr3_aa: CASTSRDRGSTGELFF
cdr3_nt: TGTGCCAGTACCTCCCGGGACAGGGGCTCCACCGGGGAGCTGTTTTTT

v_call: TRBV5-1
j_call: TRBJ2-7
clone_size: -
d_call: -
cdr3_aa: CASSLVGRAEQYF
cdr3_nt: TGCGCCAGCAGCTTGGTGGGCAGGGCCGAGCAGTACTTC

v_call: TRBV11-2
j_call: TRBJ2-5
clone_size: -
d_call: TRBD2
cdr3_aa: CASSPNPAGGETQYF
cdr3_nt: TGTGCCAGCAGCCCTAACCCAGCGGGGGGGGAGACCCAGTACTTC

v_call: TRBV9
j_call: TRBJ1-2
clone_size: few
d_call: -
cdr3_aa: CASSVGGGTNYGYTF
cdr3_nt: TGTGCCAGCAGCGTAGGAGGAGGGACTAACTATGGCTACACCTTC

v_call: TRBV6-4
j_call: TRBJ2-5
clone_size: once
d_call: -
cdr3_aa: CASSDPTKVGLETQYF
cdr3_nt: TGTGCCAGCAGTGACCCAACTAAAGTGGGGTTAGAGACCCAGTACTTC

v_call: TRBV6-1
j_call: TRBJ1-2
clone_size: -
d_call: -
cdr3_aa: CASSEAGRNYGYTF
cdr3_nt: TGTGCCAGCAGTGAGGCGGGACGGAACTATGGCTACACCTTC

v_call: TRBV7-2
j_call: TRBJ2-5
clone_size: -
d_call: -
cdr3_aa: CASSPRPRETQYF
cdr3_nt: TGTGCCAGCAGCCCCCGACCGAGAGAGACCCAGTACTTC

v_call: TRBV7-2
j_call: TRBJ2-1
clone_size: -
d_call: TRBD1
cdr3_aa: CASRLLGQGADEQFF
cdr3_nt: TGTGCCAGCAGACTGTTGGGACAGGGGGCCGATGAGCAGTTCTTC

v_call: TRBV4-2
j_call: TRBJ2-2
clone_size: -
d_call: -
cdr3_aa: CASSQVHTGELFF
cdr3_nt: TGTGCCAGCAGCCAAGTGCACACCGGGGAGCTGTTTTTT

v_call: TRBV28
j_call: TRBJ2-4
clone_size: -
d_call: TRBD1
cdr3_aa: CASSYRGTIAKNIQYF
cdr3_nt: TGTGCCAGCAGTTACAGGGGTACGATAGCCAAAAACATTCAGTACTTC

v_call: TRBV5-8
j_call: TRBJ2-3
clone_size: -
d_call: -
cdr3_aa: CASSLNTQYF
cdr3_nt: TGTGCCAGCAGCTTGAATACGCAGTATTTT

v_call: TRBV4-2
j_call: TRBJ2-3
clone_size: -
d_call: TRBD2
cdr3_aa: CASSQEGRRGYTDTQYF
cdr3_nt: TGTGCCAGCAGCCAAGAAGGGCGGCGGGGGTACACAGATACGCAGTATTTT

v_call: TRBV27
j_call: TRBJ1-1
clone_size: -
d_call: -
cdr3_aa: CASSLSLNTEAFF
cdr3_nt: TGTGCCAGCAGTTTGTCCCTGAACACTGAAGCTTTCTTT

v_call: TRBV27
j_call: TRBJ1-3
clone_size: once
d_call: -
cdr3_aa: CASSSSPTPGNTIYF
cdr3_nt: TGTGCCAGCAGTTCCTCGCCGACACCAGGAAACACCATATATTTT

v_call: TRBV19
j_call: TRBJ2-1
clone_size: -
d_call: -
cdr3_aa: CASTGSYNEQFF
cdr3_nt: TGTGCCAGTACGGGCTCCTACAATGAGCAGTTCTTC

v_call: TRBV19
j_call: TRBJ1-5
clone_size: -
d_call: -
cdr3_aa: CASSIVEGPQHF
cdr3_nt: TGTGCCAGTAGTATAGTAGAAGGGCCCCAGCATTTT

v_call: TRBV15
j_call: TRBJ1-1
clone_size: -
d_call: TRBD1
cdr3_aa: CATSPKPGQGGGTEAFF
cdr3_nt: TGTGCCACCAGTCCTAAACCGGGGCAGGGGGGAGGAACTGAAGCTTTCTTT

v_call: TRBV3-1/TRBV3-2
j_call: TRBJ2-2
clone_size: -
d_call: -
cdr3_aa: CASSQGTYTGELFF
cdr3_nt: TGTGCCAGCAGCCAAGGGACCTACACCGGGGAGCTGTTTTTT

v_call: TRBV19
j_call: TRBJ2-3
clone_size: -
d_call: -
cdr3_aa: CASSFLGVGGTQYF
cdr3_nt: TGTGCCAGTAGTTTCTTGGGGGTCGGGGGTACGCAGTATTTT

v_call: TRBV7-8
j_call: TRBJ1-1
clone_size: once
d_call: -
cdr3_aa: CASSLVVGQNTEAFF
cdr3_nt: TGTGCCAGCAGCTTAGTCGTCGGTCAGAACACTGAAGCTTTCTTT

v_call: TRBV19
j_call: TRBJ1-5
clone_size: once
d_call: -
cdr3_aa: CASSIRVGGGQPQHF
cdr3_nt: TGTGCCAGTAGTATAAGGGTGGGGGGAGGCCAGCCCCAGCATTTT

v_call: TRBV18
j_call: TRBJ2-7
clone_size: -
d_call: -
cdr3_aa: CASSPQGPGYEQYF
cdr3_nt: TGTGCCAGCTCACCACAGGGACCGGGCTACGAGCAGTACTTC

v_call: TRBV7-3
j_call: TRBJ2-3
clone_size: -
d_call: TRBD2
cdr3_aa: CASSLGLAGRTDTQYF
cdr3_nt: TGTGCCAGCAGCTTAGGGCTAGCGGGGAGAACAGATACGCAGTATTTT

v_call: TRBV5-4
j_call: TRBJ1-2
clone_size: once
d_call: -
cdr3_aa: CASSLDSGYYYGYTF
cdr3_nt: TGTGCCAGCAGCTTAGACAGTGGATACTACTATGGCTACACCTTC

v_call: TRBV28
j_call: TRBJ1-5
clone_size: -
d_call: TRBD1
cdr3_aa: CASSPHRGSGQPQHF
cdr3_nt: TGTGCCAGCAGTCCACACAGGGGTTCGGGTCAGCCCCAGCATTTT

v_call: TRBV27
j_call: TRBJ1-1
clone_size: -
d_call: -
cdr3_aa: CASSPLPGTEAFF
cdr3_nt: TGTGCCAGCAGTCCCCTCCCGGGCACTGAAGCTTTCTTT

v_call: TRBV5-4
j_call: TRBJ2-2
clone_size: once
d_call: TRBD2
cdr3_aa: CASTRGGQSTGELFF
cdr3_nt: TGTGCCAGCACCCGGGGGGGGCAGTCCACCGGGGAGCTGTTTTTT

v_call: TRBV11-2
j_call: TRBJ2-7
clone_size: -
d_call: -
cdr3_aa: CASSLGRGYEQYF
cdr3_nt: TGTGCCAGCAGCTTAGGAAGGGGCTACGAGCAGTACTTC

v_call: TRBV7-9
j_call: TRBJ2-4
clone_size: once
d_call: -
cdr3_aa: CASSDSPTVAKNIQYF
cdr3_nt: TGTGCCAGCAGCGACTCCCCGACTGTAGCCAAAAACATTCAGTACTTC

v_call: TRBV28
j_call: TRBJ2-3
clone_size: -
d_call: TRBD1
cdr3_aa: CASSLYRTGVYF
cdr3_nt: TGTGCCAGCAGTTTATACCGGACAGGGGTTTATTTT

v_call: TRBV23-1
j_call: TRBJ1-1
clone_size: -
d_call: -
cdr3_aa: CASSQVSQNTEAFF
cdr3_nt: TGCGCCAGCAGTCAAGTCAGCCAGAACACTGAAGCTTTCTTT

v_call: TRBV7-7
j_call: TRBJ1-1
clone_size: -
d_call: -
cdr3_aa: CASSSSWDRLIDRDMNTEAFF
cdr3_nt: TGTGCTAGCAGCTCGTCTTGGGACCGCCTCATAGATCGGGATATGAACACTGAAGCTTTCTTT

v_call: TRBV6-2/TRBV6-3
j_call: TRBJ1-2
clone_size: -
d_call: -
cdr3_aa: CASSYGGFGYTF
cdr3_nt: TGTGCCAGCAGTTACGGGGGATTCGGCTACACCTTC

v_call: TRBV6-2/TRBV6-3
j_call: TRBJ2-7
clone_size: once
d_call: -
cdr3_aa: CASSSNREQYF
cdr3_nt: TGTGCCAGCAGTTCAAATCGCGAGCAGTACTTC

v_call: TRBV11-1
j_call: TRBJ2-3
clone_size: -
d_call: TRBD2
cdr3_aa: CASSVGAGGGTDTQYF
cdr3_nt: TGTGCCAGCAGCGTGGGAGCGGGGGGCGGCACAGATACGCAGTATTTT

v_call: TRBV27
j_call: TRBJ1-6
clone_size: -
d_call: TRBD1
cdr3_aa: CASSLSRQGAGSPLHF
cdr3_nt: TGTGCCAGCAGTTTATCTCGACAGGGCGCCGGATCACCCCTCCACTTT

v_call: TRBV11-2
j_call: TRBJ2-3
clone_size: -
d_call: -
cdr3_aa: CASSLTTRGAADTQYF
cdr3_nt: TGTGCCAGCAGCTTAACTACCCGGGGGGCCGCAGATACGCAGTATTTT

v_call: TRBV19
j_call: TRBJ1-2
clone_size: -
d_call: -
cdr3_aa: CASSTAIDGLYGYTF
cdr3_nt: TGTGCCAGTAGTACCGCGATAGACGGACTCTATGGCTACACCTTC

v_call: TRBV18
j_call: TRBJ1-3
clone_size: -
d_call: TRBD1
cdr3_aa: CASSPTGDRVSFVGSGNTIYF
cdr3_nt: TGTGCCAGCTCACCCACCGGGGACAGGGTATCCTTTGTCGGCTCTGGAAACACCATATATTTT

v_call: TRBV6-2/TRBV6-3
j_call: TRBJ2-2
clone_size: -
d_call: -
cdr3_aa: CASSLPGTGELFF
cdr3_nt: TGTGCCAGCAGTTTACCGGGGACCGGGGAGCTGTTTTTT

v_call: TRBV7-3
j_call: TRBJ2-3
clone_size: -
d_call: -
cdr3_aa: CASSLLGPADTQYF
cdr3_nt: TGTGCCAGCAGCCTACTCGGCCCGGCAGATACGCAGTATTTT

v_call: TRBV19
j_call: TRBJ1-1
clone_size: -
d_call: -
cdr3_aa: CASSIEGGGEAFF
cdr3_nt: TGTGCCAGTAGTATAGAGGGGGGCGGGGAAGCTTTCTTT

v_call: TRBV3-1/TRBV3-2
j_call: TRBJ2-1
clone_size: -
d_call: TRBD1
cdr3_aa: CASSPRQGSSYNEQFF
cdr3_nt: TGTGCCAGCAGCCCCCGACAGGGTTCCTCCTACAATGAGCAGTTCTTC

v_call: TRBV7-3
j_call: TRBJ1-1
clone_size: -
d_call: -
cdr3_aa: CASKLVGEGTEAFF
cdr3_nt: TGTGCCAGCAAACTAGTAGGGGAGGGCACTGAAGCTTTCTTT

v_call: TRBV2
j_call: TRBJ2-2
clone_size: -
d_call: -
cdr3_aa: CASKHGAGELFF
cdr3_nt: TGTGCCAGCAAACACGGCGCCGGGGAGCTGTTTTTT

v_call: TRBV9
j_call: TRBJ2-7
clone_size: -
d_call: -
cdr3_aa: CASSVNRSTYEQYF
cdr3_nt: TGTGCCAGCAGCGTCAACAGGTCCACCTACGAGCAGTACTTC

v_call: TRBV15
j_call: TRBJ1-1
clone_size: -
d_call: -
cdr3_aa: CATSYGGEGDTEAFF
cdr3_nt: TGTGCCACCAGCTACGGCGGGGAGGGGGACACTGAAGCTTTCTTT

v_call: TRBV5-6
j_call: TRBJ2-7
clone_size: -
d_call: -
cdr3_aa: CASSSHVRGQIIAYEQYF
cdr3_nt: TGTGCCAGCAGCTCGCACGTTAGAGGACAGATCATTGCCTACGAGCAGTACTTC

v_call: TRBV27
j_call: TRBJ2-2
clone_size: -
d_call: -
cdr3_aa: CASSGQTTGELFF
cdr3_nt: TGTGCCAGTTCGGGACAAACCACCGGGGAGCTGTTTTTT

v_call: TRBV24-1
j_call: TRBJ2-3
clone_size: -
d_call: TRBD2
cdr3_aa: CATSDRGGTITDTQYF
cdr3_nt: TGTGCCACCAGTGACCGGGGGGGGACAATCACAGATACGCAGTATTTT

v_call: TRBV13
j_call: TRBJ2-1
clone_size: -
d_call: -
cdr3_aa: CASSFRGTYNEQFF
cdr3_nt: TGTGCCAGCAGCTTCAGGGGAACCTACAATGAGCAGTTCTTC

v_call: TRBV6-2/TRBV6-3
j_call: TRBJ2-3
clone_size: -
d_call: TRBD2
cdr3_aa: CASSYTFSGGSTDTQYF
cdr3_nt: TGTGCCAGCAGTTACACTTTTTCGGGGGGGTCCACAGATACGCAGTATTTT